These 6 T cell receptor beta chains originate from one sample sequenced in a study of CD4+ T cells in melanoma. Data came from immunoSEQ multiplex PCR; TCRdb stores just in-frame clones and leaves some out. The sample yields around 50,000 clones, 89% seen once. Sequenced sample: peripheral blood. The receptor source for this set is a human donor with melanoma.

This rearrangement joins TRBV5-1 to TRBJ2-7; D might be TRBD1 (7 bases). This CDR3 is built from 16 residues. Germline CDR1 SGHRS, CDR2 YFSETQ. V lost 3 bases and J 2 bases, leaving 18 bases between the germline ends. The chain's CDR3 is CASSSGGDSRAYEQYF. In DNA, the CDR3 is TGCGCCAGCAGCTCTGGCGGGGACAGTCGAGCCTACGAGCAGTACTTC.

In its sample, this clone was seen a few times. The chain employs TRBV5-5 and TRBJ1-2; D may be TRBD1 (5 bases). Trimming took off 0 bases at V and 0 bases at J, with 12 bases between the two ends. Germline V gene lookup returns CDR1 SGHKS and CDR2 YYEKEE (reference sequence). CDR3 length equals 16 residues. As DNA, the CDR3 is TGTGCCAGCAGCTTGGCCGCGGCAGGGCCTAACTATGGCTACACCTTC. Encoded protein: CASSLAAAGPNYGYTF.

The CDR3 sequence is CASSLGFGQGDRIQEETQYF. The CDR3 DNA follows: TGTGCCAGCAGCTTAGGGTTCGGTCAGGGCGATCGAATTCAGGAAGAGACCCAGTACTTC. The chain recombines TRBV11-3 with TRBJ2-5; a possible D gene is TRBD1 (5 bases). From germline, CDR1 is SGHNT and CDR2 YENEEA. The V end was cut by 1 base, the J end by 3 bases, with 27 bases between. The CDR3 has 20 residues.

The chain joins TRBV5-1 to TRBJ2-5; 9 bases fit TRBD1. Looked up from germline, CDR1 is SGHRS and CDR2 is YFSETQ. The CDR3 runs 16 residues. V was pared by 0 bases and J by 1 base, with 4 bases of the junction left unmatched. This CDR3 is CASSLGDRVFQETQYF. The CDR3 nucleotides are TGCGCCAGCAGCTTGGGGGACAGGGTATTCCAAGAGACCCAGTACTTC.

The gene calls are TRBV19 and TRBJ1-2; no firm D call. This CDR3 comprises 13 residues. Deletions cut 6 bases from V and 0 bases from J, with 8 bases between. CDR1 and CDR2 from the germline V gene are LNHDA and SQIVND (reference sequence). The CDR3 nucleotides are TGTGCCAGTAGGGGAATCTCTAACTATGGCTACACCTTC. The encoded protein is CASRGISNYGYTF.

The J gene is TRBJ1-2, the V gene TRBV10-3; D is unclear. There are 15 residues in the CDR3. Germline V gene data show CDR1 as ENHRY and CDR2 as SYGVKD. The V gene lost 6 bases and the J gene lost 5 bases, with 19 bases spanning the gap. CDR3: CAISAGRVTTYGYTF. CDR3 DNA sequence: TGTGCCATCAGCGCCGGAAGGGTTACCACTTATGGCTACACCTTC.